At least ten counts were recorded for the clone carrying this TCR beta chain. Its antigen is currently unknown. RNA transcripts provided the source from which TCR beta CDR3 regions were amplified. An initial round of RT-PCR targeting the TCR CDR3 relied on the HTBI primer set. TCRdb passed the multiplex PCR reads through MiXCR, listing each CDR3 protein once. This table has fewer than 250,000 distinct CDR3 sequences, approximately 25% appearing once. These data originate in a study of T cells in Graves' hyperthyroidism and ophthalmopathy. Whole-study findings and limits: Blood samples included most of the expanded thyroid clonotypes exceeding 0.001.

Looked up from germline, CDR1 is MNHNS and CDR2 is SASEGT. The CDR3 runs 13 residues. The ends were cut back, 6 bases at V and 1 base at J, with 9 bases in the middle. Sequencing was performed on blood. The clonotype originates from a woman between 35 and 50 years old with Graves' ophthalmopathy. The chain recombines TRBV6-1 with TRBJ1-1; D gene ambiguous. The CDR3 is CASRRGWNTEAFF. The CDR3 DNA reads TGTGCCAGCAGGCGCGGGTGGAACACTGAAGCTTTCTTT.